This T cell receptor beta chain emerged from a study of blood T cell repertoires in COVID-19. Study background: The analysed material was cDNA or gDNA that came from T cells, B-cell-depleted T cells, or PBMCs.

Sequencing was performed with immunoSEQ multiplex PCR; in TCRdb, only in-frame clones are kept and a portion is missing. This sample has 100,000 to 120,000 clones; roughly 85% occur once, and the top ten carry around 5.5%. This clone was observed once. This CDR3 has 13 amino acids. CDR1 and CDR2 (germline): SGHTA, FQGNSA. Trimming left V 4 bases short and J 7 bases short, with 11 bases between. The J gene is TRBJ1-5, the V gene TRBV7-2, with D perhaps TRBD1 (6 bases). Sequencing was carried out using peripheral blood. This TCR was sampled from an older woman with COVID-19, enrolled during active disease. The CDR3 sequence is CASSSLGAQPQHF. The DNA of the CDR3 is TGTGCCAGCAGCTCCTTGGGGGCCCAGCCCCAGCATTTT.